A selection of T cell receptor beta chains follows, all from one sample in a study of human T cells and chemical hapten exposure. TCRdb ran MiXCR on the RACE reads and lists one entry per CDR3 protein. The table has 360,000 or so distinct CDR3 sequences, roughly 6% seen once; the top ten hold approximately 5.4%. This sample comprised whole blood, obtained in connection with sensitization to the hapten diphenylcyclopropenone (DPC). The receptors were sampled from a woman under 30 with alopecia areata. Some clones in this sample may be carry-over from other donors' samples. Both conserved end residues are part of each CDR3. D genes are given only for firm matches. Clone size is stated in some rows and not others, as once, few, many or a class when expanded.

TGTGCCAGCAGCTTAAAAGGGGCGGCTGGGGCCCAGGGAAACACCATATATTTT	CASSLKGAAGAQGNTIYF	many	TRBV7-2	TRBJ1-3	NA
TGCGCCAGCAGCTTGGATACCCAGAGCTCTGGAAACACCATATATTTT	CASSLDTQSSGNTIYF	few	TRBV5-1	TRBJ1-3	NA
TGTGCCAGCAGCTACACACCCCAGGGGGCTAATGAAAAACTGTTTTTT	CASSYTPQGANEKLFF	NA	TRBV6-2/TRBV6-3	TRBJ1-4	TRBD1
TGTGCCAGCAGAACGAGCGGCCCACTGGGCGTGCAGTTCTTC	CASRTSGPLGVQFF	NA	TRBV12-3/TRBV12-4	TRBJ2-1	NA
TGTGCCAGCAGTGTGAATCAGGCGCGGACTGAAGCTTTCTTT	CASSVNQARTEAFF	many	TRBV28	TRBJ1-1	NA
TGTGCCAGCAGTTACTCGATAGACCTAAACGCCTACGAGCAGTACTTC	CASSYSIDLNAYEQYF	few	TRBV6-6	TRBJ2-7	NA
TGTGCCAGCAGTCTTTTTCGAACGAACACTGAAGCTTTCTTT	CASSLFRTNTEAFF	many	TRBV28	TRBJ1-1	NA
TGTGCCAGCAGCTCGCGGGAGCGTTCCGGGGAGCTGTTTTTT	CASSSRERSGELFF	many	TRBV7-6	TRBJ2-2	TRBD2
TGCAGTGCTAGGGCATGGGGCTCTGGGGCCAACGTCCTGACTTTC	CSARAWGSGANVLTF	many	TRBV20-1	TRBJ2-6	NA
TGTGCCAGCAGCCAAGCACATGAAGAAGGAAAACTGTTTTTT	CASSQAHEEGKLFF	many	TRBV3-1	TRBJ1-4	NA
TGTGCCAGCAGCTTAACAGCTCGACCGAGCATAACTGGAAACACCATATATTTT	CASSLTARPSITGNTIYF	many	TRBV7-2	TRBJ1-3	NA
TGCAGCGTTGAGTGGACTAGCGCAGATACGCAGTATTTT	CSVEWTSADTQYF	few	TRBV29-1	TRBJ2-3	TRBD2
TGTGCCAGCAGCTTAGCCGGTAGGGTTCAATCGACTGAAGCTTTCTTT	CASSLAGRVQSTEAFF	few	TRBV7-2	TRBJ1-1	NA
TGTGCCAGCAGCCCGCCGCAGGGCTCTGGAAACACCATATATTTT	CASSPPQGSGNTIYF	NA	TRBV5-4	TRBJ1-3	NA
TGTGCCAGCAGTTCTACGTGGGAGGGGGCGAGGGGCTACACCTTC	CASSSTWEGARGYTF	NA	TRBV6-5	TRBJ1-2	TRBD1
TGTGCCGCCGCAGCCGGTGGATCAGGCTACACCTTC	CAAAAGGSGYTF	many	TRBV10-3	TRBJ1-2	NA
TGTGCCAGCAGCACAGAAGACAGGGTCAATCAGCCCCAGCATTTT	CASSTEDRVNQPQHF	NA	TRBV4-2	TRBJ1-5	TRBD1
TGTGCCAGCAGCTCCCTTGGCAGGGCCAATTCACCCCTCCACTTT	CASSSLGRANSPLHF	many	TRBV7-2	TRBJ1-6	NA
TGTGCCAGTGCGCTGAGGGGCACTGAAGCTTTCTTT	CASALRGTEAFF	many	TRBV6-2/TRBV6-3	TRBJ1-1	NA
TGTGCCAGCAGTTACTCGAGGCAGGTGAACACTGAAGCTTTCTTT	CASSYSRQVNTEAFF	many	TRBV6-5	TRBJ1-1	NA
TGTGCCAGCAGTGCTAGCACAGATACGCAGTATTTT	CASSASTDTQYF	many	TRBV2	TRBJ2-3	NA
TGTGCCAGTGCCCGGGAGGTCACTGAAGCTTTCTTT	CASAREVTEAFF	few	TRBV18	TRBJ1-1	NA